This T cell receptor beta chain derives from a study of a mutant IDH1 vaccine in newly diagnosed glioma. Here immunoSEQ multiplex PCR was the method, and the copy in TCRdb shows in-frame clones only, minus some. The sample lists 50,000 to 65,000 clones; roughly 80% were seen once. Per the germline V gene, CDR1 is KGHSH and CDR2 is LQKENI. The V gene end was trimmed by 0 bases and the J gene end by 3 bases; junction bases not matched to a gene: 2. The CDR3 contains 15 residues. A few counts support this clone. Sample time point: baseline, week 1 (first vaccination visit). Treatment defined: pre-vaccination baseline after standard-of-care therapy.

The chain combines TRBV18 with TRBJ2-1; TRBD1 matches at 7 bases. The source was PBMCs, collected from a glioma patient treated with radiotherapy, temozolomide or both. The origin of this receptor is a woman aged 40 to 50 with glioma. The CDR3 bases are TGTGCCAGCTCACCACCCGGGACAGACTACAATGAGCAGTTCTTC. Protein: CASSPPGTDYNEQFF.